Following are 28 T cell receptor beta chains from one sample sequenced in a study of blood T cell repertoires in COVID-19. Some clones are missing from TCRdb's copy, which holds only in-frame ones; the method was immunoSEQ multiplex PCR. The sample carries approximately 330,000 clones, 87% recorded once. Sequenced: peripheral blood. The receptors derive from a young man with COVID-19, enrolled during active disease.

V and J are TRBV7-3 and TRBJ2-2; D call uncertain. Looked up from germline, CDR1 is SGHTA and CDR2 is FQGTGA. Trimming pared 4 bases from V and 0 bases from J, leaving 6 bases between. The CDR3 runs 14 residues. For the CDR3, the DNA is TGTGCCAGCAGCTCACAACCGAACACCGGGGAGCTGTTTTTT. It specifies CASSSQPNTGELFF.

The chain is built from TRBV19 and TRBJ1-1, with 7 bases fitting TRBD1. The junction had 10 bases not matched to a gene; V was cut back by 3 bases and J by 6 bases. Per germline, CDR1 LNHDA and CDR2 SQIVND (reference sequence). The CDR3 covers 15 residues. CDR3 sequence: CASSINGGTVSEAFF. The CDR3 nucleotides are TGTGCCAGTAGTATTAACGGTGGGACAGTTTCTGAAGCTTTCTTT.

The rearrangement links TRBV7-9 to TRBJ1-2, with 10 bases matching TRBD1. Germline CDR1 and CDR2: SEHNR and FQNEAQ (reference sequence). The CDR3 length is 14 residues. V lost 5 bases, J lost 8 bases, and 8 bases stayed unmatched. This CDR3 is CASSPGTGVLGYTF. In DNA, the CDR3 is TGTGCCAGCAGCCCCGGGACAGGGGTATTGGGCTACACCTTC.

The CDR3 loop reads CASSAATGLNTEAFF. The CDR3 DNA reads as TGTGCCAGCAGCGCCGCGACAGGGTTGAACACTGAAGCTTTCTTT. The chain employs TRBV6-5 and TRBJ1-1; 7 bases line up with TRBD1. The germline V gene has CDR1 MNHEY and CDR2 SVGAGI. With 6 bases clipped from V and 0 bases from J, the junction kept 7 bases outside the gene matches. This CDR3 comprises 15 residues.

This chain links TRBV7-3 with TRBJ1-1, with D maybe TRBD1 (5 bases). Deletions cut 5 bases from V and 1 base from J, with 14 bases between. The CDR3 is made up of 15 amino acids. CDR1 and CDR2 (germline): SGHTA, FQGTGA. The CDR3 DNA is TGTGCCAGCAGCCCACTGGGGGGGGAGAACACTGAAGCTTTCTTT. Translated, it gives CASSPLGGENTEAFF.

The V gene is TRBV3-1 (or the pseudogene TRBV3-2), the J gene TRBJ1-5, with a possible D match to TRBD1 (6 bases). From germline, CDR1 is LGHDT and CDR2 YNNKEL (reference sequence). The CDR3 covers 18 residues. V gave up 0 bases and J gave up 2 bases, with 17 bases separating them. The CDR3 protein is CASSQEGSRGTCNQPQHF. The CDR3 DNA reads TGTGCCAGCAGCCAAGAGGGGTCGAGGGGGACGTGCAATCAGCCCCAGCATTTT.

J is TRBJ1-1 and V is TRBV28; tentative D call: TRBD1 (6 bases). Per the germline V gene, CDR1 is MDHEN and CDR2 is SYDVKM. V was trimmed by 3 bases and J by 6 bases, leaving 23 bases between them. The CDR3 is 17 residues long. The CDR3 protein is CASSFVGQGPFRPEAFF. The CDR3 DNA reads as TGTGCCAGCAGTTTCGTCGGCCAGGGGCCATTCCGACCTGAAGCTTTCTTT.

The V and J genes are TRBV6-5 and TRBJ2-5; no firm D call. The germline gives CDR1 MNHEY, CDR2 SVGAGI. Trimming left V 0 bases short and J 5 bases short, with 16 bases between. This CDR3 comprises 16 residues. In DNA, the CDR3 is TGTGCCAGCAGTTACTCGGCCTGGCCTAGGATGGAGACCCAGTACTTC. This translates into CASSYSAWPRMETQYF.

The CDR3: CAWSRGRGTDTQYF. In DNA form, the CDR3 reads TGTGCCTGGAGTCGCGGCCGGGGGACTGATACGCAGTATTTT. V is TRBV30 and J is TRBJ2-3; possible D gene TRBD2, 6 bases. This CDR3 has 14 amino acids. Germline values: CDR1 GTSNPN, CDR2 SVGIG (reference sequence). V was shortened by 2 bases and J by 6 bases, with 15 bases between the two germline ends.

The chain uses TRBV19 and TRBJ1-2, with D hard to call. Germline assignment: CDR1 LNHDA and CDR2 SQIVND (reference sequence). The V and J ends lost 5 bases and 8 bases respectively, with 15 bases between them. The CDR3 contains 13 residues. CDR3 loop: CASSWAEGMGYTF. The CDR3 DNA reads TGTGCCAGTAGTTGGGCAGAAGGTATGGGCTACACCTTC.

This chain joins TRBV3-1 (or the pseudogene TRBV3-2) and TRBJ2-5; 12 bases map to TRBD2. This CDR3 region has 15 residues. Germline lookup yields CDR1 LGHDT and CDR2 YNNKEL (reference sequence). V lost 1 base, J lost 4 bases, and 1 base stayed unmatched. The CDR3 nucleotides are TGTGCCAGCAGCCAAGGACTAGCGGGGGCAGAGACCCAGTACTTC. It translates to CASSQGLAGAETQYF.

The rearrangement links TRBV5-6 to TRBJ2-7, with TRBD1 identical over 9 bases. Germline loops: CDR1 SGHDT, CDR2 YYEEEE. The CDR3 is made up of 15 amino acids. With V trimmed by 4 bases and J by 3 bases, 8 bases remained unmatched. CDR3 coding DNA: TGTGCCAGCAGCCCACAGGGGGCCTTTATCTACGAGCAGTACTTC. It encodes CASSPQGAFIYEQYF.

This chain connects TRBV4-2 to TRBJ1-1; the match to TRBD1 covers 10 bases. This CDR3 is 15 amino acids long. Germline CDR1 is LGHNA and CDR2 is YNFKEQ. V gave up 3 bases and J gave up 5 bases; unmatched junction bases: 6. DNA of the CDR3: TGTGCCAGCAGCCAGACAGGGGGCAGAGGGACTGAAGCTTTCTTT. The encoded protein is CASSQTGGRGTEAFF.

The rearrangement joins TRBV7-9 to TRBJ1-2, with D possibly matching TRBD1 (5 bases). This CDR3 has 13 residues. Trimming cost V 5 bases and J 10 bases, with 17 bases left between them. CDR1 is SEHNR and CDR2 is FQNEAQ in the germline V gene (reference sequence). The CDR3 nucleotides are TGTGCCAGCAGCCGCGGGGGAGGGCCTGACTACACCTTC. As protein: CASSRGGGPDYTF.

Ten or more counts support this clone. This sample also contains other DNA sequences that code for the same CDR3. V usage is TRBV10-3 and J usage is TRBJ1-4; 8 bases are a match to TRBD1. CDR3 size: 14 residues. V lost 5 bases, J lost 4 bases, and 3 bases stayed unmatched. Germline loops: CDR1 ENHRY, CDR2 SYGVKD. Here the CDR3 DNA reads TGTGCCATCAGTTCAGGGGGCAATAATGAAAAACTGTTTTTT. This gives the protein CAISSGGNNEKLFF.

The gene calls are TRBV7-6 and TRBJ2-2; 9 nucleotides align to TRBD2. V lost 1 base and J lost 0; bases outside the gene matches: 3. The CDR3 is 17 amino acids. The germline CDR1 and CDR2 sequences are SGHVS and FNYEAQ. This CDR3 is CASSLETSGANTGELFF. CDR3 DNA: TGTGCCAGCAGCTTAGAGACTAGCGGAGCGAACACCGGGGAGCTGTTTTTT.

This clone is a singleton in its sample. V usage is TRBV7-2 and J usage is TRBJ1-5; tentatively, D is TRBD1 (6 bases). The CDR3 extends over 15 amino acids. Germline V gives CDR1 SGHTA, CDR2 FQGNSA. V was clipped by 3 bases and J by 2 bases, with 11 bases between them. The DNA of the CDR3 is TGTGCCAGCAGCTTTGTGGCAGGGGGCAATCAGCCCCAGCATTTT. Protein product: CASSFVAGGNQPQHF.

The rearrangement links TRBV2 to TRBJ1-2; 8 bases are a match to TRBD1. Germline V CDR1 and CDR2: SNHLY, FYNNEI. CDR3 size: 15 residues. Losses at the gene ends were 5 bases for V and 6 bases for J; bases not matched to a gene: 11. The CDR3 sequence is CASSSSRGRLDGYTF. The CDR3 DNA reads as TGTGCCAGCAGTTCGAGCAGGGGGCGCCTGGATGGCTACACCTTC.

Concerning this clone itself: The junction differs from germline at one of its ends, possibly a read error. The chain couples TRBV4-2 to TRBJ2-1, with TRBD2 identical over 10 bases. The CDR3 sequence is 17 residues long. The germline CDR1 and CDR2 sequences are LGHNA and YNFKEQ. The chain's CDR3 is CASSQGDSSGGADEQFF. Here the CDR3 DNA reads TGTGCCAGCAGTCAAGGGGACTCAAGCGGGGGGGCCGATGAGCAGTTCTTC.

CDR3 residues: CASSYRRNTEAFF. The CDR3 DNA reads as TGTGCCAGCAGCTACAGGAGGAACACTGAAGCTTTCTTT. The chain uses TRBV11-3 and TRBJ1-1; D perhaps matches TRBD1 (5 bases). Germline values: CDR1 SGHNT, CDR2 YENEEA. V was clipped by 4 bases and J by 1 base, with 7 bases between them. The CDR3 contains 13 residues.

This chain connects TRBV4-3 to TRBJ1-1, with D maybe TRBD1 (5 bases). The germline gives CDR1 LGHNA, CDR2 YSLEER. Trimming removed 4 bases at V and 0 bases at J, with 18 bases between. The CDR3 length is 17 residues. The CDR3 sequence is CASSRSTETEMNTEAFF. CDR3 DNA sequence: TGCGCCAGCAGCCGCTCTACCGAGACAGAGATGAACACTGAAGCTTTCTTT.

This clone was seen only once. The CDR3 nucleotides read TGTGCCATCACCGGAGAGGGGAACACTGAAGCTTTCTTT. It encodes CAITGEGNTEAFF. This chain uses TRBV10-3 with TRBJ1-1, with D unclear. Germline V CDR1 and CDR2: ENHRY, SYGVKD. CDR3 length: 13 amino acids. The V end was cut by 7 bases, the J end by 1 base, with 10 bases between.

For the CDR3, the DNA is TGTGCCAGCAGCTTAATGGCAGGGGGCTGGAACTCTGGAAACACCATATATTTT. Its protein product is CASSLMAGGWNSGNTIYF. The gene calls are TRBV11-2 and TRBJ1-3, with 8 bases lining up with TRBD1. Trimming cost V 2 bases and J 0 bases; bases outside gene matches: 9. CDR1 SGHAT and CDR2 FQNNGV come from the germline V gene. This CDR3 comprises 18 residues.

The V and J genes are TRBV7-2 and TRBJ2-7; D may be TRBD2 (6 bases). The germline V and J ends were trimmed by 2 bases and 1 base, with 12 bases remaining between them. The CDR3 runs 15 residues. Germline V CDR1 and CDR2: SGHTA, FQGNSA. CDR3 sequence reads: CASSLWQLASYEQYF. For the CDR3, the DNA is TGTGCCAGCAGCTTATGGCAACTAGCTTCCTACGAGCAGTACTTC.

The chain employs TRBV6-2 or TRBV6-3 and TRBJ1-1; TRBD1 agrees at 9 bases. Germline loops: CDR1 MNHEY, CDR2 SVGEGT. V lost 0 bases to trimming and J lost 6 bases; unmatched junction nucleotides: 11. The CDR3 sequence is 17 residues long. CDR3 nucleotide sequence: TGTGCCAGCAGTTACTCGGACAGGGGTACCCCCAGCCCTGAAGCTTTCTTT. Its translation: CASSYSDRGTPSPEAFF.

This clone is a singleton in its sample. The genes are TRBV6-2 or TRBV6-3 and TRBJ1-5, with 8 bases matching TRBD1. Germline V gives CDR1 MNHEY, CDR2 SVGEGT. This CDR3 comprises 14 residues. After removal of 0 bases from V and 6 bases from J, the junction contained 1 base not matched to a gene. The CDR3 sequence is CASSYSTGVQPQHF. For the CDR3, the DNA is TGTGCCAGCAGTTACTCGACAGGGGTTCAGCCCCAGCATTTT.

The chain links TRBV5-4 to TRBJ2-2, with D possibly being TRBD2 (5 bases). The CDR3 runs 15 residues. The ends were cut back, 3 bases at V and 2 bases at J, with 11 bases in the middle. CDR1 and CDR2 from the germline V gene are SGHNT and YYREEE (reference sequence). The CDR3 is CASSWEPVNTGELFF. CDR3 coding DNA: TGTGCCAGCAGCTGGGAGCCGGTAAACACCGGGGAGCTGTTTTTT.

A few counts support this clone. This sequence joins TRBV11-2 and TRBJ1-6, with a weak D call TRBD1 (6 bases). V gave up 1 base and J gave up 8 bases, with 9 bases separating them. This CDR3 is 14 amino acids long. Germline V gene data show CDR1 as SGHAT and CDR2 as FQNNGV. CDR3 DNA sequence: TGTGCCAGCAGCTTAGCAGGGGAGCATTCACCCCTCCACTTT. It encodes CASSLAGEHSPLHF.